A selection of T cell receptor beta chains follows, all from one sample in a study of blood T cell repertoires in COVID-19. Data came from immunoSEQ multiplex PCR; TCRdb stores just in-frame clones and leaves some out. The table lists some 140,000 clones, approximately 90% of them singletons. What was sequenced was peripheral blood. The source of these receptors is a man aged 45-60 years with active or convalescent COVID-19. The CDR3 runs from the conserved cysteine through the conserved F or W. Fields, in order: CDR3 protein, CDR3 DNA, clone size, J gene, V gene, D gene. The D gene is left open where the match is weak. Some rows have no size entry. The others give once, few or many, or a class for an expanded clone.

CDR3: CASQGLAGGAPYEQYF
DNA: TGTGCCAGCCAGGGACTAGCGGGGGGCGCCCCCTACGAGCAGTACTTC
size: NA
J: TRBJ2-7
V: TRBV2
D: TRBD2

CDR3: CASSLAGEMNTEAFF
DNA: TGTGCCAGCAGCTTGGCGGGGGAGATGAACACTGAAGCTTTCTTT
size: NA
J: TRBJ1-1
V: TRBV7-6
D: NA

CDR3: CASRVDPTESSYEQYF
DNA: TGCGCCAGCAGAGTAGACCCGACAGAGAGCTCCTACGAGCAGTACTTC
size: NA
J: TRBJ2-7
V: TRBV4-1
D: NA

CDR3: CASNPGTGNPYEQYF
DNA: TGTGCCAGTAACCCCGGGACAGGGAATCCCTACGAGCAGTACTTC
size: NA
J: TRBJ2-7
V: TRBV19
D: TRBD1

CDR3: CASSLLDRADTQYF
DNA: TGCGCCAGCAGCCTACTCGACAGGGCAGATACGCAGTATTTT
size: NA
J: TRBJ2-3
V: TRBV4-1
D: TRBD1

CDR3: CAISERGTNEKLFF
DNA: TGTGCCATCAGTGAAAGGGGGACTAATGAAAAACTGTTTTTT
size: NA
J: TRBJ1-4
V: TRBV10-3
D: NA

CDR3: CASSIPGLAGTPYEQYF
DNA: TGTGCCAGTAGTATACCGGGACTAGCGGGGACGCCCTACGAGCAGTACTTC
size: NA
J: TRBJ2-7
V: TRBV19
D: TRBD2

CDR3: CASSSRTGLRDYGYTF
DNA: TGTGCCAGCAGCTCTCGGACAGGCTTAAGGGACTATGGCTACACCTTC
size: NA
J: TRBJ1-2
V: TRBV7-2
D: TRBD1

CDR3: CASSLSGGGTDTQYF
DNA: TGTGCCAGCAGCCTAAGCGGGGGGGGCACAGATACGCAGTATTTT
size: NA
J: TRBJ2-3
V: TRBV5-6
D: TRBD2

CDR3: CASGSVGGRGLTDTQYF
DNA: TGTGCTAGTGGCTCCGTCGGTGGGCGGGGGCTCACAGATACGCAGTATTTT
size: NA
J: TRBJ2-3
V: TRBV12-5
D: NA

CDR3: CASSKPPRDRTTDTQYF
DNA: TGTGCCAGTAGTAAACCCCCACGGGACAGGACCACAGATACGCAGTATTTT
size: NA
J: TRBJ2-3
V: TRBV19
D: TRBD1

CDR3: CAIGQGGYEQYF
DNA: TGTGCCATCGGACAGGGGGGTTACGAGCAGTACTTC
size: NA
J: TRBJ2-7
V: TRBV7-9
D: TRBD1

CDR3: CSASRSWGGRPPYYNEQFF
DNA: TGCAGTGCTAGTCGCAGCTGGGGGGGTCGGCCTCCTTACTACAATGAGCAGTTCTTC
size: NA
J: TRBJ2-1
V: TRBV20-1
D: TRBD2

CDR3: CASSPEALDNSPLHF
DNA: TGTGCCAGCTCCCCAGAGGCATTGGATAATTCACCCCTCCACTTT
size: NA
J: TRBJ1-6
V: TRBV18
D: NA

CDR3: CASRRTGGTYEQYF
DNA: TGTGCCAGCAGGAGGACAGGGGGTACCTACGAGCAGTACTTC
size: NA
J: TRBJ2-7
V: TRBV6-5
D: TRBD1

CDR3: CASSLVFGSEAFF
DNA: TGCGCCAGCAGCTTGGTGTTTGGGAGTGAAGCTTTCTTT
size: NA
J: TRBJ1-1
V: TRBV5-1
D: NA

CDR3: CASSSPPSGAFF
DNA: TGTGCCAGCAGTTCCCCGCCTAGCGGAGCTTTCTTT
size: once
J: TRBJ1-1
V: TRBV6-2/TRBV6-3
D: NA

CDR3: CSASRGMNTGELFF
DNA: TGCAGTGCTAGTCGCGGAATGAACACCGGGGAGCTGTTTTTT
size: NA
J: TRBJ2-2
V: TRBV20-1
D: NA

CDR3: CASRAYQGAQTNTGELFF
DNA: TGTGCCAGCAGAGCTTACCAGGGGGCTCAAACGAACACCGGGGAGCTGTTTTTT
size: NA
J: TRBJ2-2
V: TRBV11-2
D: TRBD1

CDR3: CVRSPTGIVDQPQHF
DNA: TGTGTCAGAAGCCCTACAGGGATAGTCGACCAGCCCCAGCATTTT
size: NA
J: TRBJ1-5
V: TRBV7-5
D: NA

CDR3: CASRRRTGELFF
DNA: TGTGCCAGCCGGAGGCGCACCGGGGAGCTGTTTTTT
size: NA
J: TRBJ2-2
V: TRBV28
D: NA

CDR3: CASSPQGAGNQPQHF
DNA: TGTGCCAGCAGTCCTCAGGGGGCGGGCAATCAGCCCCAGCATTTT
size: NA
J: TRBJ1-5
V: TRBV28
D: TRBD1